This TCR beta chain was sequenced for a study of blood T cell repertoires in COVID-19. Study information: COVID-19 samples, acute and convalescent, were from the United States, Italy and Spain. PBMCs, B-cell-depleted T cells, or T cells provided the cDNA or gDNA that made up the material.

Authors' methods: Amplified reference gene primers provided the basis for estimating nucleated cell counts. Produced via immunoSEQ multiplex PCR; TCRdb's table is partial and in-frame only. That table is the source of V, J and clone size, and D and trimming were worked out from the DNA. The table lists 100,000 to 150,000 clones, about four fifths of them singletons. The sample holds one count of this clone. There are 13 residues in the CDR3. Germline-derived CDR1 and CDR2 are LGHDT and YNNKEL (reference sequence). With 4 bases removed from V and 5 bases from J, the gap between germline ends came to 11 bases.

The V and J genes are TRBV3-1 (or the pseudogene TRBV3-2) and TRBJ2-5; D is ambiguous. The TCR originated in a middle-aged man with active or convalescent COVID-19. The sequenced material came from peripheral blood. The CDR3 nucleotides read TGTGCCAGCAGCCGGCCGTTGGTTGAGACCCAGTACTTC. It specifies CASSRPLVETQYF.